These 26 T cell receptor beta chains were sequenced from one sample in a study of neurological immune-mediated disorders. MiXCR, run by TCRdb on the 5' RACE reads, gives a single entry per CDR3 protein. The sample holds some 47,000 distinct CDR3 sequences, over 6% seen once. Input material: CD4+ T cells from blood. The receptors here all came from a woman in her thirties or forties in good health.

This clonotype was seen ten or more times. At one end, the junction sequence differs from germline, possibly due to a read error. The J gene is TRBJ2-3, the V gene TRBV10-3; 10 positions agree with TRBD2. Germline lookup yields CDR1 ENHRY and CDR2 SYGVKD. The CDR3 is 16 residues long. CDR3 loop: CAISESQAGGSDTQYF. CDR3 nucleotide sequence: TGTGCCATCAGCGAGTCCCAAGCGGGAGGGTCAGATACGCAGTATTTT.

Many counts were recorded for this clonotype. This chain connects TRBV7-9 to TRBJ2-1; the D gene is possibly TRBD2 (5 bases). CDR3 size: 14 residues. The V gene's germline CDR1 is SEHNR and CDR2 FQNEAQ (reference sequence). V lost 0 bases and J lost 7, with 10 bases in between. The CDR3 region is CASSLASGVNEQFF. The CDR3 nucleotides read TGTGCCAGCAGCTTAGCCAGCGGAGTGAATGAGCAGTTCTTC.

This clonotype was found a few times. The chain is built from TRBV20-1 and TRBJ2-1; a possible D gene is TRBD2 (6 bases). Trimming pared 6 bases from V and 1 base from J, leaving 10 bases between. Per germline, CDR1 DFQATT and CDR2 SNEGSKA (reference sequence). The CDR3 contains 13 residues. This CDR3 reads CSAAGTSYNEQFF. In DNA, the CDR3 is TGCAGTGCAGCCGGGACTTCCTACAATGAGCAGTTCTTC.

This clonotype was detected many times. This sequence joins TRBV15 and TRBJ2-1; 14 nucleotides line up with TRBD2. The CDR3 loop spans 18 amino acids. CDR1 and CDR2 (germline): LNHNV, YYDKDF (reference sequence). Germline trimming cut 0 bases from V and 6 bases from J; bases unmatched to any gene: 7. CDR3 region: CATSRDPPGLAGGNEQFF. The CDR3 DNA sequence: TGTGCCACCAGCAGAGACCCCCCCGGACTAGCGGGAGGCAATGAGCAGTTCTTC.

The table lists this clonotype with many counts. J is TRBJ2-7 and V is TRBV6-5; the D is unclear. V was trimmed by 6 bases and J by 7 bases, leaving 19 bases between them. From germline, CDR1 is MNHEY and CDR2 SVGAGI. This CDR3 is built from 14 residues. This chain's CDR3 is CASSPPQFQSEQYF. The CDR3 region has the DNA TGTGCCAGCAGCCCTCCCCAGTTTCAGTCGGAGCAGTACTTC.

This clonotype was seen at least ten times. This chain joins TRBV5-1 and TRBJ2-1, with 10 nucleotides matching TRBD2. V was pared by 5 bases and J by 9 bases, with 17 bases of the junction left unmatched. The CDR3 has 17 residues. Germline V gene lookup returns CDR1 SGHRS and CDR2 YFSETQ. CDR3 protein: CASSSETASGRGGEQFF. The CDR3 coding sequence is TGCGCCAGCAGTTCGGAGACCGCTAGCGGGAGAGGCGGTGAGCAGTTCTTC.

The rearrangement joins TRBV11-2 to TRBJ2-1, with D tentatively TRBD1 (6 bases). The V gene lost 4 bases and the J gene lost 4 bases, with 17 bases spanning the gap. There are 16 residues in the CDR3. Looked up from germline, CDR1 is SGHAT and CDR2 is FQNNGV. Here the CDR3 reads CASSSGQGGLYNEQFF. In DNA, the CDR3 is TGTGCCAGCAGCTCAGGACAAGGGGGATTGTACAATGAGCAGTTCTTC.

In its sample, this clonotype was seen many times. This rearrangement joins TRBV29-1 to TRBJ2-1, with D possibly matching TRBD1 (6 bases). The CDR3 spans 13 residues. CDR1 and CDR2 (germline): SQVTM, ANQGSEA. Trimming removed 5 bases from V and 9 bases from J, with 17 bases in between. The CDR3 DNA reads as TGCAGCGTTTCAAGAATAGGGGGTGGTGAGCAGTTCTTC. It is translated as CSVSRIGGGEQFF.

In its sample, this clonotype was seen many times. V usage is TRBV29-1 and J usage is TRBJ2-2, with 7 bases matching TRBD2. The CDR3 has 14 amino acids. V lost 6 bases to trimming and J lost 2 bases; unmatched junction nucleotides: 6. CDR1 SQVTM and CDR2 ANQGSEA come from the germline V gene. CDR3 sequence (DNA): TGCAGCGTCTTTCTAGCGGCCAACACCGGGGAGCTGTTTTTT. It is translated as CSVFLAANTGELFF.

This clonotype was seen at least ten times. V is TRBV20-1 and J is TRBJ2-2; TRBD1 is a possible D gene (6 bases). CDR3 length equals 14 residues. In germline, CDR1 is DFQATT, CDR2 SNEGSKA (reference sequence). Trimming pared 6 bases from V and 4 bases from J, leaving 15 bases between. The DNA for the CDR3 is TGCAGTGCGGCCGGGACACCTTCCACCGGGGAGCTGTTTTTT. Translating it yields CSAAGTPSTGELFF.

This clonotype showed up many times. The chain employs TRBV5-1 and TRBJ2-7; 8 bases line up with TRBD2. CDR3 length: 15 residues. Germline-derived CDR1 and CDR2 are SGHRS and YFSETQ. V lost 4 bases and J lost 3; bases outside the gene matches: 9. The CDR3 reads CASSRTPGLGYEQYF. CDR3 bases: TGCGCCAGCAGCCGCACCCCGGGACTAGGCTACGAGCAGTACTTC. The full variable domain, in which reference TRBV5-1 and TRBJ2-7 provide the parts outside the CDR3, is KAGVTQTPRYLIKTRGQQVTLSCSPISGHRSVSWYQQTPGQGLQFLFEYFSETQRNKGNFPGRFSGRQFSNSRSEMNVSTLELGDSALYLCASSRTPGLGYEQYFGPGTRLTVT.

Ten or more counts support this clonotype. The rearrangement uses TRBV4-3 and TRBJ2-7; possibly TRBD2 for D (5 bases). The CDR3 is made up of 14 amino acids. In germline, CDR1 is LGHNA, CDR2 YSLEER. With 1 base removed from V and 0 bases from J, the gap between germline ends came to 7 bases. The CDR3 DNA follows: TGCGCCAGCAGCCAAGTTCGGGACTCCTACGAGCAGTACTTC. This gives the protein CASSQVRDSYEQYF.

At least ten counts were recorded for this clonotype. The chain carries TRBV5-1 and TRBJ2-3, with 8 bases that match TRBD2. Germline CDR1 and CDR2: SGHRS and YFSETQ. V shed 4 bases, J shed 1 base, and the junction held 11 bases outside the gene matches. The CDR3 contains 17 residues. CDR3 nucleotides: TGCGCCAGCAGCGCCGGGACTAGTATTTATGGCACAGATACGCAGTATTTT. Translated: CASSAGTSIYGTDTQYF.

This clonotype was detected ten times or more. The rearrangement uses TRBV7-2 and TRBJ2-7; 10 bases match TRBD2. Germline V CDR1 and CDR2: SGHTA, FQGNSA. The CDR3 spans 14 residues. The V gene end was trimmed by 5 bases and the J gene end by 6 bases; junction bases not matched to a gene: 7. The CDR3 here is CASSILAGKSEQYF. Written as DNA, the CDR3 is TGTGCCAGCAGCATACTAGCGGGAAAATCCGAGCAGTACTTC.

V usage is TRBV6-6 and J usage is TRBJ2-7, with TRBD2 identical over 10 bases. Germline V CDR1 and CDR2: MNHNY, SVGAGI (reference sequence). The CDR3 sequence is 15 residues long. The junction had 9 bases not matched to a gene; V was cut back by 6 bases and J by 4 bases. CDR3 protein: CASSPLAGVSYEQYF. CDR3 DNA sequence: TGTGCCAGCAGCCCCCTAGCGGGAGTATCTTACGAGCAGTACTTC.

A note on this clonotype: This sequence may be a read error, since a much larger clone differs from it by one base. The rearrangement uses TRBV7-8 and TRBJ2-5, with D possibly called TRBD1 or TRBD2 (6 bases each). The CDR3 runs to 13 residues. CDR1 is SGHVS and CDR2 is FQNEAQ in the germline V gene. The CDR3 loop reads CASRTRGQEAQYF. In DNA form, the CDR3 reads TGTGCCAGCAGGACACGGGGGCAAGAGGCCCAGTACTTC.

The chain joins TRBV7-9 to TRBJ2-1; 10 bases are a match to TRBD1. J was trimmed by 3 bases and V by 5 bases; bases with no gene match: 7. Germline V gene lookup returns CDR1 SEHNR and CDR2 FQNEAQ (reference sequence). The CDR3 is 16 amino acids. CDR3 coding DNA: TGTGCCAGCAGCCGTAGCGGGACAGGGGTCTACAATGAGCAGTTCTTC. Translating it yields CASSRSGTGVYNEQFF.

This clonotype was seen ten or more times. The gene calls are TRBV20-1 and TRBJ2-3; TRBD2 matches at 10 bases. The CDR3 length is 15 residues. The V and J ends lost 2 bases and 5 bases, in that order; junction bases with no gene match: 7. The germline CDR1 and CDR2 sequences are DFQATT and SNEGSKA (reference sequence). In DNA, the CDR3 is TGCAGTGCTAGATTCAAGCGGGAGGGTCAAGATACGCAGTATTTT. It yields the protein CSARFKREGQDTQYF.

This clonotype was picked up many times. The rearrangement links TRBV7-2 to TRBJ1-1; D gene uncertain. This CDR3 comprises 13 residues. Trimming stripped 0 bases from V and 5 bases from J, with 7 bases between. From germline, CDR1 is SGHTA and CDR2 FQGNSA. The CDR3 here is CASSLAHSTEAFF. In nucleotides, the CDR3 is TGTGCCAGCAGCTTAGCGCACAGTACTGAAGCTTTCTTT.

This clonotype has at least ten counts. This sequence joins TRBV3-1 and TRBJ2-1; 13 bases line up with TRBD2. The CDR3 contains 16 residues. V lost 4 bases, J lost 6 bases, and 6 bases stayed unmatched. The germline gives CDR1 LGHDT, CDR2 YNNKEL (reference sequence). The CDR3 region has the DNA TGTGCCAGCAGCCGAAGGACTAGCGGGAGTAGCAATGAGCAGTTCTTC. It codes for CASSRRTSGSSNEQFF.

The genes are TRBV9 and TRBJ1-1; D call uncertain. Germline V gives CDR1 SGDLS, CDR2 YYNGEE. V was trimmed by 6 bases and J by 0 bases, leaving 6 bases between them. The CDR3 runs 12 residues. The CDR3: CASTGMNTEAFF. CDR3 nucleotide sequence: TGTGCCAGCACAGGTATGAACACTGAAGCTTTCTTT.

This clonotype was counted ten times or more. The chain has TRBV29-1 and TRBJ2-5; TRBD1 aligns across 7 bases. There are 15 residues in the CDR3. The germline gives CDR1 SQVTM, CDR2 ANQGSEA. J was trimmed by 0 bases and V by 4 bases; bases with no gene match: 8. CDR3 sequence (DNA): TGCAGCGTTGGAGGGGGCCCCCCCCACCAAGAGACCCAGTACTTC. Its protein is CSVGGGPPHQETQYF. Together with reference TRBV29-1 and TRBJ2-5, the CDR3 gives the full variable domain: SAVISQKPSRDICQRGTSLTIQCQVDSQVTMMFWYRQQPGQSLTLIATANQGSEATYESGFVIDKFPISRPNLTFSTLTVSNMSPEDSSIYLCSVGGGPPHQETQYFGPGTRLLVL.

This clonotype occurred many times. The chain links TRBV7-6 to TRBJ2-1; TRBD2 might be the D (5 bases). Looked up from germline, CDR1 is SGHVS and CDR2 is FNYEAQ. The CDR3 is 15 residues long. V was trimmed by 3 bases and J by 7 bases, leaving 16 bases between them. The CDR3: CASSFLERPENEQFF. The CDR3 DNA follows: TGTGCCAGCAGCTTCCTTGAGCGGCCCGAAAATGAGCAGTTCTTC.

This clonotype has just a few counts. The chain is built from TRBV2 and TRBJ2-1; 7 nucleotides align to TRBD2. The germline CDR1 and CDR2 sequences are SNHLY and FYNNEI. Losses at the gene ends were 6 bases for V and 0 bases for J; bases not matched to a gene: 2. CDR3 length: 14 residues. CDR3 bases: TGTGCCAGCAGGAGGGACTACTCCTACAATGAGCAGTTCTTC. Amino acid sequence: CASRRDYSYNEQFF.

The rearrangement links TRBV5-4 to TRBJ2-5; the D gene is possibly TRBD2 (6 bases). Trimming shortened V by 5 bases and J by 1 base, and 15 bases separated the two germline ends. Per germline, CDR1 SGHNT and CDR2 YYREEE (reference sequence). This CDR3 comprises 15 residues. In nucleotides, the CDR3 is TGTGCCAGCAGGGGGCCTGGAGGGTTCCAAGAGACCCAGTACTTC. This sequence encodes CASRGPGGFQETQYF.

This clonotype was seen ten or more times. This rearrangement joins TRBV7-2 to TRBJ1-2; D unclear. The CDR3 is made up of 13 amino acids. Germline CDR1 reads SGHTA; CDR2 reads FQGNSA. V lost 5 bases to trimming and J lost 3 bases, with 10 bases between them. CDR3 in DNA: TGTGCCAGCAGCCCTACGGGATACTATGGCTACACCTTC. This gives the protein CASSPTGYYGYTF.